These 16 T cell receptor beta chains originate from one sample sequenced in a study of identifying expanded T cells in peripheral blood. Clones were read by immunoSEQ multiplex PCR, and TCRdb kept only the in-frame ones, dropping some. Of about 130,000 clones in the sample, 86% are singletons; the top ten hold roughly 8%. Source material: blood. The receptors stem from a person aged 18 to 69 in good health.

This chain links TRBV19 with TRBJ1-2; 7 nucleotides align to TRBD1. Trimming removed 8 bases from V and 4 bases from J; junction bases left unmatched: 13. CDR3 length equals 15 residues. Per germline, CDR1 LNHDA and CDR2 SQIVND (reference sequence). This CDR3 is CASSTGTVWGYGYTF. The CDR3 bases are TGTGCCAGTTCCACCGGGACAGTCTGGGGCTATGGCTACACCTTC.

The genes are TRBV14 and TRBJ1-2; 9 bases are shared with TRBD1. Germline assignment: CDR1 SGHDN and CDR2 FVKESK. The CDR3 sequence is 15 residues long. The V segment lost 0 bases and the J segment 4 bases; nucleotides outside the gene matches: 3. CDR3 region: CASSQEGQGLYGYTF. CDR3 DNA sequence: TGTGCCAGCAGCCAAGAGGGACAGGGCCTCTATGGCTACACCTTC. The full variable domain, its missing parts supplied by reference TRBV14 and TRBJ1-2, is EAGVTQFPSHSVIEKGQTVTLRCDPISGHDNLYWYRRVMGKEIKFLLHFVKESKQDESGMPNNRFLAERTGGTYSTLKVQPAELEDSGVYFCASSQEGQGLYGYTFGSGTRLTVV.

V gene TRBV10-1 combines with J gene TRBJ2-1; 9 positions match TRBD2. The V segment lost 5 bases and the J segment 4 bases; nucleotides outside the gene matches: 6. The length of the CDR3 is 15 residues. Germline values: CDR1 WNHNN, CDR2 SYGVQD (reference sequence). CDR3 loop: CASSNAGGRYNEQFF. CDR3 DNA sequence: TGCGCCAGCAGTAACGCGGGAGGGAGATACAATGAGCAGTTCTTC.

The chain is built from TRBV7-3 and TRBJ2-1; TRBD1 agrees at 9 bases. Germline-derived CDR1 and CDR2 are SGHTA and FQGTGA. V shed 5 bases, J shed 0 bases, and the junction held 17 bases outside the gene matches. The CDR3 is made up of 20 amino acids. The CDR3 DNA reads TGTGCCAGCAGCCAGGCCCCCGGGCGACAGGGGGGAGGCTCCTACAATGAGCAGTTCTTC. Translating it yields CASSQAPGRQGGGSYNEQFF.

This clone appeared once. This chain links TRBV7-2 with TRBJ2-1; no clear D. The length of the CDR3 is 13 residues. From germline, CDR1 is SGHTA and CDR2 FQGNSA. V shed 1 base and J shed 6 bases, with 7 bases lying between them. The CDR3 bases are TGTGCCAGCAGCTTAGGGCAGATCAATGAGCAGTTCTTC. It codes for CASSLGQINEQFF.

This clone appeared a single time. This sequence joins TRBV19 and TRBJ2-5, with D perhaps TRBD1 (6 bases). The germline V and J ends were trimmed by 5 bases and 2 bases, with 9 bases remaining between them. Per germline, CDR1 LNHDA and CDR2 SQIVND (reference sequence). There are 13 residues in the CDR3. CDR3 region: CASSRTVQETQYF. The CDR3 bases are TGTGCCAGTAGTCGGACAGTGCAAGAGACCCAGTACTTC.

The rearrangement uses TRBV5-1 and TRBJ2-2; 8 bases match TRBD2. Germline-derived CDR1 and CDR2 are SGHRS and YFSETQ. CDR3 size: 16 residues. The J segment lost 6 bases and the V segment lost 1 base, leaving 8 bases of the junction unmatched. Here the CDR3 reads CASSLKGAGEAGELFF. CDR3 nucleotide sequence: TGCGCCAGCAGCTTGAAAGGAGCGGGAGAGGCCGGGGAGCTGTTTTTT.

The rearrangement joins TRBV2 to TRBJ1-5; tentative D call: TRBD1 (5 bases). CDR1 is SNHLY and CDR2 is FYNNEI in the germline V gene. V was pared by 3 bases and J by 10 bases, with 16 bases between. The CDR3 spans 14 residues. CDR3: CASSDRAYGGPQHF. CDR3 sequence (DNA): TGTGCCAGCAGTGACAGGGCCTATGGAGGACCCCAGCATTTT.

DNA of the CDR3: TGTGCCAGCAGTTTTATAGGGACAGAAATCCGAAACACCATATATTTT. This translates into CASSFIGTEIRNTIYF. The chain joins TRBV28 to TRBJ1-3; the match to TRBD1 covers 7 bases. Germline V CDR1 and CDR2: MDHEN, SYDVKM. CDR3 length: 16 residues. Trimming at V came to 3 bases and at J to 5 bases, leaving 10 bases not matched to a gene.

There are a few counts of this clone. Here the CDR3 reads CASSLNGQGNLPQHF. The DNA for the CDR3 is TGTGCCAGCAGCCTAAACGGACAGGGTAACCTGCCCCAGCATTTT. J is TRBJ1-5 and V is TRBV7-2; 8 nucleotides match TRBD1. Looked up from germline, CDR1 is SGHTA and CDR2 is FQGNSA. V dropped 5 bases and J dropped 9; count of bases not matched to a gene: 12. This CDR3 has 15 residues. The full variable domain, its missing parts supplied by reference TRBV7-2 and TRBJ1-5, is GAGVSQSPSNKVTEKGKDVELRCDPISGHTALYWYRQSLGQGLEFLIYFQGNSAPDKSGLPSDRFSAERTGGSVSTLTIQRTQQEDSAVYLCASSLNGQGNLPQHFGDGTRLSIL.

The CDR3 DNA reads TGTGCCAGCAGGGATACAGGGGGGCACACTGAAGCTTTCTTT. Protein product: CASRDTGGHTEAFF. The chain carries TRBV6-1 and TRBJ1-1; 8 bases are a match to TRBD1. Germline lookup yields CDR1 MNHNS and CDR2 SASEGT. Germline trimming cut 6 bases from V and 3 bases from J; bases unmatched to any gene: 6. CDR3 size: 14 residues.

This chain uses TRBV29-1 with TRBJ2-3; either TRBD1 or TRBD2 may fit D (5 bases each). From germline, CDR1 is SQVTM and CDR2 ANQGSEA. V was cut by 8 bases and J by 1 base, with 13 bases left in between. The CDR3 covers 13 residues. The CDR3 bases are TGCAGCCCATGGGACCATGGCACAGATACGCAGTATTTT. This translates into CSPWDHGTDTQYF.

The table lists this clone with a count of one. The chain employs TRBV5-5 and TRBJ1-5; no reliable D call. The V gene lost 4 bases and the J gene lost 5 bases, with 16 bases spanning the gap. The CDR3 has 15 residues. The germline V gene has CDR1 SGHKS and CDR2 YYEKEE (reference sequence). DNA of the CDR3: TGTGCCAGCAGCCCGGCTTACAGTTCCTATCAGCCCCAGCATTTT. Residues: CASSPAYSSYQPQHF.

V gene TRBV10-3 combines with J gene TRBJ2-2, with 7 nucleotides matching TRBD2. Germline CDR1 reads ENHRY; CDR2 reads SYGVKD. The CDR3 runs to 14 residues. The V segment lost 4 bases and the J segment 5 bases; nucleotides outside the gene matches: 4. Here the CDR3 reads CAISARGETGELFF. The CDR3 DNA reads TGTGCCATCAGTGCCCGGGGGGAGACCGGGGAGCTGTTTTTT.

Points on this clone: Distinct nucleotide sequences in the sample also encode this CDR3. The chain uses TRBV2 and TRBJ2-3, with 12 positions matching TRBD2. The germline CDR1 and CDR2 sequences are SNHLY and FYNNEI. The CDR3 sequence is 17 residues long. V dropped 2 bases and J dropped 2; count of bases not matched to a gene: 5. CDR3 DNA: TGTGCCAGCAGTGAAAGACTAGCGGGAGACTTCACAGATACGCAGTATTTT. Protein product: CASSERLAGDFTDTQYF.

This rearrangement joins TRBV7-2 to TRBJ2-2; 12 nucleotides align to TRBD2. This CDR3 has 19 residues. Per germline, CDR1 SGHTA and CDR2 FQGNSA. V shed 2 bases, J shed 7 bases, and the junction held 14 bases outside the gene matches. The CDR3 sequence is CASSLFGPLAGGLSGELFF. The CDR3 DNA reads as TGTGCCAGCAGCTTATTCGGTCCCCTAGCGGGGGGGCTTAGCGGGGAGCTGTTTTTT.